The sequence of this T cell receptor (beta chain) was determined in a study of T cells after yellow fever vaccination (dated by TCRdb to the late 2010s). As for the study more broadly: The SMART-Seq v4 Ultra Low Input RNA kit was used to prepare libraries from fractions with low cell numbers. To follow T-cell clones before and after primary and booster YFV17D yellow fever vaccination, bulk TCR alpha and beta repertoires were sequenced over time. Two healthy male donors, one aged 18 to 30 and one aged 30 to 39 years, were included in the cohort. Blood was drawn at multiple timepoints before and after primary and secondary immunization, with bulk PBMC replicates and cell subsets isolated. What the authors observed across the whole study: The study included only two donors, which limits how far the findings can be generalized. The secondary T-cell response was weaker than the primary response but faster, peaking on day 5 instead of day 15. A small share of clonotypes was detected in both CD4 and CD8 compartments, with the overlap likely arising from convergent recombination. Because abundant contaminating clonotypes from the bulk population could be contained in FACS-sorted repertoires, computational filtering was required. After the booster, most clones that had expanded after primary vaccination were detected again (about 97% of CD4 and around nine tenths of CD8), suggesting broad maintenance of memory.

This clonotype has just a few counts. There is no known antigen for this receptor. Base qualities were left out, and no much larger clone turns up one base away. TCRdb shows the sequencer as Illumina NovaSeq 6000. Synthesis of TCR cDNA relied on 5'RACE template switching, a step that introduced a universal primer site along with unique molecular identifiers. Priming for cDNA synthesis came from both the TCR alpha and TCR beta constant segments. Library amplification used two PCR steps, and the second PCR step added sample barcodes and sequencing adapters. Sequencing of libraries was done on Illumina HiSeq 2500 (2x100 bp) or NovaSeq (2x150 bp). The paper's processing steps were these. Demultiplexing of reads and collapsing into UMI consensus sequences were performed with MIGEC, and V(D)J alignment was carried out with MiXCR. Clonotypes responding to the vaccine were identified with edgeR on replicate PBMC samples, with the criteria of FDR below 0.01 and a log2 fold change above 5 up to day 15. Each bulk clonotype was labeled CD4 or CD8 based on which sequenced repertoire, CD4 or CD8, contained the clonotype at higher abundance. The public reads were run again by TCRdb, first through fastp at Q25 and then through MiXCR, and only productive beta chains were kept. Merged by CDR3 protein, the rows form single entries marked with the most common genes and DNA. TCRdb, rather than the study authors, made the V and J calls. This sample gives over 300,000 distinct CDR3 sequences in total; about 4% of them show up just once. The ten biggest clones cover around 23% of the sample.

The treatment or condition label, read with the paper, signifies: live attenuated yellow fever vaccine strain. At each blood-draw timepoint, two biological replicates of bulk PBMCs were collected. A standard Ficoll-Paque protocol was used to isolate PBMCs from peripheral blood. TriZol was used to extract RNA from bulk PBMCs, CD4 and CD8 fractions, and dextramer-positive and dextramer-negative fractions. This specimen consisted of PBMCs, obtained 5 days after the yellow fever booster vaccination. This TCR was recovered from a man between 18 and 35 years old who received the YFV17D yellow fever vaccine.

CDR3 loop: CASSLGALWEETQYF. The nucleotide sequence reads as follows: TGTGCCAGCAGCTTAGGGGCCCTGTGGGAAGAGACCCAGTACTTC. The receptor chain draws on TRBV7-9 and TRBJ2-5, with the D gene uncertain. The germline V gene (reference sequence) supplies CDR1 SEHNR and CDR2 FQNEAQ. The V and J ends are trimmed by 1 base and 3 bases, leaving 12 bases between them. From the cysteine through the phenylalanine, the CDR3 covers 15 amino acids. The retained sequence is limited to the CDR3, 45 bases, with the frame set at the first base. The variable domain in full, with residues beyond the CDR3 obtained from the reference TRBV7-9 and TRBJ2-5 genes, is DTGVSQNPRHKITKRGQNVTFRCDPISEHNRLYWYRQTLGQGPEFLTYFQNEAQLEKSRLLSDRFSAERPKGSFSTLEIQRTEQGDSAMYLCASSLGALWEETQYFGPGTRLLVL.